This record covers a single T cell receptor (beta chain). No cognate antigen has been identified for it. Base quality data are lacking; no much larger clone is found one base away. The collaborating institutions used their own protocols to collect whole blood in K2EDTA tubes. For TCRbeta analysis, collaborators shipped samples in one of three forms: frozen whole blood, isolated PBMCs, or DNA extracted from either of those sample types. The data derive from a study of blood T cell repertoires in COVID-19 (dated by TCRdb to the early 2020s). Study-wide context: The collaborator samples originated in the United States, Italy and Spain and spanned the acute and convalescent phases of COVID-19. The prospective study material was composed of cDNA or gDNA derived from T cells, B-cell-depleted T cells, or PBMCs. Where HLA class I and class II types were available, the types were taken from metadata supplied by the sample provider, not from assay-based typing. A freely available public database, intended as a resource for researchers studying the immune response to SARS-CoV-2, is where the repertoires were released. Subjects who had been exposed to COVID-19, were actively infected with it, or had recovered from it provided the deeply sampled blood TCRbeta repertoires that made up the dataset. Samples came from the ongoing ImmuneRACE study (first 160 participants) plus 1,254 subjects from 6 global collaborators. Sample metadata almost always included a de-identified subject ID, COVID-19 status, age in years and sex.

TCRbeta CDR3 regions were amplified from genomic DNA using the immunoSEQ Assay, a bias-controlled multiplex PCR. Regarding the original processing steps: Nucleated cell counts per sample were estimated from amplification of reference gene primers within the assay. Sequence reads were collapsed and filtered to measure the absolute abundance of every unique TCRbeta CDR3 rearrangement. For each sample, productive Simpson clonality was calculated by taking the square root of Simpson's diversity index across productive rearrangements. TCRdb mirrors the immuneACCESS table, restricted to in-frame sequences. Some clones are absent from its copies; in checked studies, under half trace to an unresolved V gene, and the reason for the others is unknown. The V and J calls and clone size were taken over from that table, and D and trimming were inferred from the DNA. Within this sample are about 69,000 clones, with over 75% of them counted one time only. Around 2.9% of the sample rests with the top ten.

Paper-wide results and their limitations: Clinical and demographic metadata were provided uncurated, with the amount varying by source and participant.

Including the terminal cysteine and phenylalanine, the CDR3 comprises 16 residues. The CDR3 DNA has 48 bases and is translated from base 1. The CDR1 and CDR2 encoded by the germline V gene are KGHDR and SFDVKD. Clipping removes 3 bases from V and 9 bases from J, with 12 as the unmatched junction base count. Sequencing was carried out using peripheral blood. The chain uses TRBV24-1 and TRBJ1-2; 10 middle bases align to TRBD1. This clonotype originated in an older man with acute or convalescent COVID-19. The nucleotide sequence is TGTGCCACCAGTGATCCCGATCCGGGACAGGGGAGTCGCTACACCTTC. This encodes CATSDPDPGQGSRYTF.